Each of the 24 T cell receptor beta chains below was sequenced from the same sample in a study of Tregs in tolerant kidney transplant recipients. The nonmyeloablative bone marrow transplants came from related graft donors, with transient mixed chimerism. Clones were read by immunoSEQ multiplex PCR, and TCRdb kept only the in-frame ones, dropping some. The table lists tens of thousands of clones, 93% of them singletons, with 1.5% to 2% in the top ten. Sequenced material: CD4+ T cells from blood (PBMCs), taken 12 months after the transplant. The receptors shown here come from a human patient who received a combined kidney and bone marrow transplant. The T cells may partly be graft donor cells.

The rearrangement links TRBV18 to TRBJ1-6; D unresolved. CDR1 is KGHSH and CDR2 is LQKENI in the germline V gene. The CDR3 is 16 residues long. Trimming shortened V by 1 base and J by 10 bases, and 17 bases separated the two germline ends. CDR3 residues: CASSPLVGNAGSPLHF. The CDR3 DNA sequence: TGTGCCAGCTCACCACTAGTCGGAAATGCGGGCTCACCCCTCCACTTT.

This rearrangement joins TRBV5-1 to TRBJ2-5, with TRBD2 matching over 8 bases. Losses at the gene ends were 3 bases for V and 2 bases for J; bases not matched to a gene: 3. CDR3 size: 14 residues. Germline-derived CDR1 and CDR2 are SGHRS and YFSETQ. The CDR3 nucleotides read TGCGCCAGCAGCTCACAGCGGGGGCAAGAGACCCAGTACTTC. It encodes CASSSQRGQETQYF. The full variable domain, rest sourced from reference TRBV5-1 and TRBJ2-5, is KAGVTQTPRYLIKTRGQQVTLSCSPISGHRSVSWYQQTPGQGLQFLFEYFSETQRNKGNFPGRFSGRQFSNSRSEMNVSTLELGDSALYLCASSSQRGQETQYFGPGTRLLVL.

V usage is TRBV7-6 and J usage is TRBJ1-1; weak D call: TRBD1 (5 bases). V lost 2 bases and J lost 3, with 7 bases in between. This CDR3 spans 13 amino acids. The germline V gene encodes CDR1 SGHVS and CDR2 FNYEAQ. The CDR3 is CASSLIQDTEAFF. The CDR3 bases are TGTGCCAGCAGCTTAATACAGGACACTGAAGCTTTCTTT.

The chain couples TRBV29-1 to TRBJ1-5, with D maybe TRBD1 (5 bases). V gave up 3 bases and J gave up 9 bases, with 15 bases separating them. The CDR3 length is 13 residues. Germline loops: CDR1 SQVTM, CDR2 ANQGSEA. Here the CDR3 DNA reads TGCAGCGTTGATTTAGGGAGGGGAGCGCCCCAGCATTTT. This encodes CSVDLGRGAPQHF.

The chain links TRBV15 to TRBJ1-1; D remains unclear. V was cut by 0 bases and J by 7 bases, with 9 bases left in between. Germline CDR1 and CDR2: LNHNV and YYDKDF (reference sequence). CDR3 length equals 13 residues. CDR3 nucleotides: TGTGCCACCAGCAGAGATCACCGAGGTGAAGCTTTCTTT. Translated: CATSRDHRGEAFF.

This chain links TRBV19 with TRBJ2-3; D is unresolved. V was pared by 3 bases and J by 12 bases, with 16 bases between. The CDR3 extends over 13 amino acids. The germline V gene has CDR1 LNHDA and CDR2 SQIVND (reference sequence). The chain's CDR3 is CASSIGGKISQYF. The CDR3 nucleotides read TGTGCCAGTAGTATTGGCGGCAAGATTTCACAGTATTTT. The full variable domain, completed using reference TRBV19 and TRBJ2-3, is DGGITQSPKYLFRKEGQNVTLSCEQNLNHDAMYWYRQDPGQGLRLIYYSQIVNDFQKGDIAEGYSVSREKKESFPLTVTSAQKNPTAFYLCASSIGGKISQYFGPGTRLTVL.

The chain carries TRBV5-4 and TRBJ1-2; a weak D match, TRBD1 (6 bases). CDR1 is SGHNT and CDR2 is YYREEE in the germline V gene (reference sequence). Trimming took off 0 bases at V and 4 bases at J, with 16 bases between the two ends. The CDR3 has 16 residues. CDR3 in amino acids: CASSLARQGHGYGYTF. The CDR3 DNA follows: TGTGCCAGCAGCTTGGCCCGGCAGGGGCATGGCTATGGCTACACCTTC.

This rearrangement joins TRBV6-1 to TRBJ2-3; D call uncertain. Trimming stripped 1 base from V and 4 bases from J, with 9 bases between. The CDR3 has 14 amino acids. Looked up from germline, CDR1 is MNHNS and CDR2 is SASEGT. The CDR3 reads CASSEDRVADTQYF. CDR3 nucleotide sequence: TGTGCCAGCAGTGAAGACCGCGTCGCAGATACGCAGTATTTT.

This rearrangement joins TRBV4-1 to TRBJ2-7, with D perhaps matching TRBD2 (5 bases). From germline, CDR1 is MGHRA and CDR2 YSYEKL. The CDR3 covers 15 residues. Trimming shortened V by 0 bases and J by 7 bases, and 16 bases separated the two germline ends. This CDR3 is CASSQDGAGPDEQYF. CDR3 sequence (DNA): TGCGCCAGCAGCCAAGATGGCGCGGGCCCAGATGAGCAGTACTTC.

This sequence joins TRBV10-3 and TRBJ1-6; 8 nucleotides agree with TRBD1. CDR1 is ENHRY, CDR2 SYGVKD, per germline. V shed 6 bases, J shed 7 bases, and the junction held 5 bases outside the gene matches. This CDR3 is built from 14 residues. Here the CDR3 DNA reads TGTGCCATCAGGGCGACAGGGGAAAATTCACCCCTCCACTTT. Translating gives CAIRATGENSPLHF.

The count of this clone is one. This CDR3 reads CASGTMDRRSGRNSYEQYF. In DNA form, the CDR3 reads TGTGCCAGCGGTACCATGGACAGGCGGTCGGGACGAAACTCCTACGAGCAGTACTTC. The rearrangement uses TRBV2 and TRBJ2-7, with TRBD1 matching 7 bases. J lost 0 bases, V lost 8 bases, and 22 bases had no gene match. CDR3 size: 19 residues. CDR1 is SNHLY and CDR2 is FYNNEI in the germline V gene.

The genes are TRBV6-1 and TRBJ2-7; 9 bases fit TRBD1. Germline V gene sequence: CDR1 MNHNS, CDR2 SASEGT. The CDR3 contains 16 residues. Germline trimming cut 0 bases from V and 6 bases from J; bases unmatched to any gene: 9. The CDR3 is CASSEAIGQGSGEQYF. The CDR3 nucleotides are TGTGCCAGCAGTGAAGCTATAGGACAGGGGTCCGGCGAGCAGTACTTC.

The chain recombines TRBV21-1 with TRBJ2-7; the listed D gene, TRBD2, was not tested against the DNA. TRBV21-1 is described as a pseudogene. CDR3 length: 19 amino acids. The CDR3 nucleotides are TGTGCCAGCAGCAAAGAAAGACTAGCGGGAGGCTGGAGCTCCTACGAGCAGTACTTC. It is translated as CASSKERLAGGWSSYEQYF.

The chain is built from TRBV30 and TRBJ2-1, with 9 bases that match TRBD1. The V and J ends lost 7 bases and 5 bases, in that order; junction bases with no gene match: 12. Per germline, CDR1 GTSNPN and CDR2 SVGIG (reference sequence). The CDR3 spans 15 residues. The CDR3 region has the DNA TGTGCCTCCCCCCACGACAGGGGGGGGGACAATGAGCAGTTCTTC. Its translation: CASPHDRGGDNEQFF. Full variable domain (outside the CDR3, taken from reference TRBV30 and TRBJ2-1): SQTIHQWPATLVQPVGSPLSLECTVEGTSNPNLYWYRQAAGRGLQLLFYSVGIGQISSEVPQNLSASRPQDRQFILSSKKLLLSDSGFYLCASPHDRGGDNEQFFGPGTRLTVL.

This chain uses TRBV19 with TRBJ1-2; D gene unclear. The CDR3 consists of 12 residues. Per germline, CDR1 LNHDA and CDR2 SQIVND (reference sequence). Trimming pared 5 bases from V and 8 bases from J, leaving 12 bases between. The CDR3 region has the DNA TGTGCCAGTAGTTCGGGATTTCGCGGCTACACCTTC. It yields the protein CASSSGFRGYTF.

V and J are TRBV2 and TRBJ2-1, with TRBD2 identical over 12 bases. Germline V gives CDR1 SNHLY, CDR2 FYNNEI. The CDR3 sequence is 15 residues long. The V segment lost 7 bases and the J segment 5 bases; nucleotides outside the gene matches: 6. The CDR3 reads CASIPLAGGDNEQFF. In DNA form, the CDR3 reads TGTGCCAGCATTCCACTAGCGGGAGGAGACAATGAGCAGTTCTTC.

The chain has TRBV29-1 and TRBJ2-1; D may be TRBD1 (6 bases). V lost 5 bases to trimming and J lost 5 bases, with 19 bases between them. The V gene's germline CDR1 is SQVTM and CDR2 ANQGSEA. There are 15 residues in the CDR3. The CDR3 loop is CSVTTGGQRNNEQFF. The CDR3, as DNA: TGCAGCGTTACAACTGGGGGACAAAGAAACAATGAGCAGTTCTTC.

This rearrangement joins TRBV4-3 to TRBJ2-7, with 8 bases that match TRBD1. J was trimmed by 4 bases and V by 1 base; bases with no gene match: 15. Germline V gene data show CDR1 as LGHNA and CDR2 as YSLEER. This CDR3 comprises 18 residues. CDR3 DNA sequence: TGCGCCAGCAGCCAAGTCCGGGACAGGTCAATGTTGGGGTACGAGCAGTACTTC. Amino acid sequence: CASSQVRDRSMLGYEQYF.

The V and J genes are TRBV5-1 and TRBJ2-5, with 7 bases that match TRBD1. The CDR3 extends over 14 amino acids. Losses at the gene ends were 3 bases for V and 2 bases for J; bases not matched to a gene: 4. Per germline, CDR1 SGHRS and CDR2 YFSETQ. In DNA form, the CDR3 reads TGCGCCAGCAGCTCGGGACAGCTACAAGAGACCCAGTACTTC. Translation gives CASSSGQLQETQYF.

The V call is TRBV7-2, the J call TRBJ2-7; D unclear. Trimming pared 3 bases from V and 3 bases from J, leaving 12 bases between. CDR3 length equals 14 residues. Germline V gene data show CDR1 as SGHTA and CDR2 as FQGNSA. CDR3 in amino acids: CASSFSPLIYEQYF. DNA of the CDR3: TGTGCCAGCAGCTTCTCCCCTTTAATCTACGAGCAGTACTTC.

This clone was detected a few times. The chain carries TRBV7-9 and TRBJ1-1; D possibly corresponds to TRBD1 (6 bases). The CDR3 totals 13 residues. From germline, CDR1 is SEHNR and CDR2 FQNEAQ (reference sequence). Between the trimmed V and J ends, which lost 7 bases and 3 bases, there was a span of 12 bases. DNA of the CDR3: TGTGCCAGCACCCAGGGGACCTACACTGAAGCTTTCTTT. Its translation: CASTQGTYTEAFF.

The chain links TRBV7-2 to TRBJ1-1; 8 nucleotides match TRBD1. CDR3 length equals 15 residues. Trimming took 5 bases from V and 2 from J; bases not matched to a gene: 7. Germline lookup yields CDR1 SGHTA and CDR2 FQGNSA. In nucleotides, the CDR3 is TGTGCCAGCAGCCCTGGGACAGGTTTTAACACTGAAGCTTTCTTT. This translates into CASSPGTGFNTEAFF.

The rearrangement uses TRBV7-2 and TRBJ2-7; 8 nucleotides line up with TRBD2. CDR1 SGHTA and CDR2 FQGNSA come from the germline V gene. Trimming took 2 bases from V and 4 from J; bases not matched to a gene: 4. CDR3 length: 14 residues. CDR3 bases: TGTGCCAGCAGCTTACCGGGGGGGTTGTACGAGCAGTACTTC. Translated, it gives CASSLPGGLYEQYF.

In this sample, this clone turned up a few times. The genes are TRBV6-1 and TRBJ2-7; TRBD2 matches 8 bases. Germline CDR1 MNHNS, CDR2 SASEGT. This CDR3 spans 15 amino acids. Losses at the gene ends were 5 bases for V and 3 bases for J; bases not matched to a gene: 9. The CDR3 sequence is CASSQSRLAGYEQYF. The CDR3 DNA follows: TGTGCCAGCAGTCAAAGCCGGCTAGCGGGCTACGAGCAGTACTTC.